The present T cell receptor (beta chain) was sequenced within a study of blood T cell repertoires in COVID-19. Study in general: Sources were T cells, B-cell-depleted T cells, or PBMCs; the material itself was cDNA or gDNA.

From germline, CDR1 is SEHNR and CDR2 FQNEAQ (reference sequence). Trimming took off 0 bases at V and 4 bases at J, with 14 bases between the two ends. This CDR3 comprises 16 residues. This clone has a single count. Profiled with immunoSEQ multiplex PCR; TCRdb holds only in-frame clones, not every one. The sample holds about 400,000 clones, roughly 90% seen once. Source material: PBMCs or T cells enriched from blood (not recorded which). This sequence originates from a woman in her thirties or forties with acute COVID-19. The rearrangement links TRBV7-9 to TRBJ2-3, with D maybe TRBD2 (6 bases). The CDR3 bases are TGTGCCAGCAGCTTAGCCGGGACTCAAGTCCCAGATACGCAGTATTTT. The encoded protein is CASSLAGTQVPDTQYF.